The rows below give T cell receptor beta chains drawn from one sample of a study of cytomegalovirus exposure and HLA in healthy donors. Libraries were prepared by immunoSEQ multiplex PCR; TCRdb keeps only in-frame clonotypes and omits some of them. The repertoire consists of fewer than 250,000 clones, with around nine tenths occurring once and the leading ten covering about 3%. Sequenced sample: PBMCs. The receptors come from a man between 18 and 29 years old in good health and CMV-seronegative. Each CDR3 is given with its conserved first and last residue. D genes are given only for firm matches. The size entry is marked missing in some rows and otherwise reads once, few, many or a size class.

TRBJ1-1	TRBV2	TRBD1	-	TGTGCCAGCGTAACAGGGGCTTACGCTTTCTTT	CASVTGAYAFF
TRBJ2-7	TRBV6-1	TRBD2	-	TGTGCCAGCAGTACCAGGACTAGGAACCTCTCCGAGCAGTACTTC	CASSTRTRNLSEQYF
TRBJ2-3	TRBV2	-	-	TGTGCCAGCAGTCAAGACAGAAACACAGATACGCAGTATTTT	CASSQDRNTDTQYF
TRBJ2-7	TRBV2	TRBD2	-	TGTGCCAGCACCGGGACTAACAACCTCTACGAGCAGTACTTC	CASTGTNNLYEQYF
TRBJ2-3	TRBV7-8	TRBD2	-	TGTGCCAGCAGCCCGCTAGCGGGGGGATTGACAGATACGCAGTATTTT	CASSPLAGGLTDTQYF
TRBJ1-6	TRBV2	-	-	TGTGCCAGCAGTGAAGGGGGAGGTTCACCCCTCCACTTT	CASSEGGGSPLHF
TRBJ2-7	TRBV29-1	TRBD1	-	TGCAGCGTTGCTGGGACAGGGGCCCGAAGCTCCTACGAGCAGTACTTC	CSVAGTGARSSYEQYF
TRBJ2-2	TRBV5-4	TRBD2	-	TGTGCCAGCAGCCGGGGGGATAGGGTCGCCGGGGAGCTGTTTTTT	CASSRGDRVAGELFF
TRBJ2-3	TRBV9	-	-	TGTGCCAGCAGCGTATATACGGGAGTCAGCACAGATACGCAGTATTTT	CASSVYTGVSTDTQYF
TRBJ2-7	TRBV18	TRBD2	-	TGTGCCAGCTCACCACACAGCGGGAGGGCCTACGAGCAGTACTTC	CASSPHSGRAYEQYF
TRBJ2-3	TRBV28	TRBD2	-	TGTGCCAGCAGTCCCCAACTAGCGGGGCTTACAGATACGCAGTATTTT	CASSPQLAGLTDTQYF
TRBJ1-6	TRBV2	-	-	TGTGCCAGCAGTTCACTCGGGGGGCAAGGCTCACCCCTCCACTTT	CASSSLGGQGSPLHF
TRBJ1-1	TRBV28	-	-	TGTGCCAGCGGTGAAGTGCAGCGATTCTCTGAAGCTTTCTTT	CASGEVQRFSEAFF
TRBJ2-3	TRBV9	TRBD2	-	TGTGCCAGCAGCGTAGCTCTAGCGGGGATGGGCACAGATACGCAGTATTTT	CASSVALAGMGTDTQYF
TRBJ2-1	TRBV28	TRBD1	-	TGTGCCAGCACTTACACAGGGGATGAGCAGTTCTTC	CASTYTGDEQFF
TRBJ2-1	TRBV7-2	TRBD2	-	TGTGCCAGCAGCTTAGTTGGGACTAGCGGAGGAGCCGGGCAGTTCTTC	CASSLVGTSGGAGQFF
TRBJ1-6	TRBV14	-	-	TGTGCCAGCAGTCAATATGACGGGGGAGTCTATAATTCACCCCTCCACTTT	CASSQYDGGVYNSPLHF
TRBJ2-1	TRBV5-6	-	-	TGTGCCAGCACCAGAAGGGGGAGTAGGGGAGATGAGCAGTTCTTC	CASTRRGSRGDEQFF
TRBJ2-3	TRBV6-5	-	-	TGTGCCAGCAGCCTCCCGGGCACAGATACGCAGTATTTT	CASSLPGTDTQYF
TRBJ1-6	TRBV4-1	-	many	TGCGCCAGCAGCCAAGAGATACCCGGGACACCCTATAATTCACCCCTCCACTTT	CASSQEIPGTPYNSPLHF
TRBJ2-5	TRBV7-2	-	-	TGTGCCAGCAGCTTTCACGCTAGGGAGACCCAGTACTTC	CASSFHARETQYF
TRBJ1-2	TRBV7-2	TRBD1	-	TGTGCCAGCAGCCGCGACCGGGACAGTCAACACTATGGCTACACCTTC	CASSRDRDSQHYGYTF
TRBJ1-2	TRBV7-9	-	-	TGTGCCAGCAGCTTAACGCGGGGCTACACCTTC	CASSLTRGYTF
TRBJ2-3	TRBV27	TRBD1	-	TGTGCCAGCCGACTAACGACAGGGAGAACAGATACGCAGTATTTT	CASRLTTGRTDTQYF
TRBJ1-2	TRBV4-2	-	-	TGTGCCAGCAGCCCAGATAGCAGCAAGAACTATGGCTACACCTTC	CASSPDSSKNYGYTF
TRBJ2-3	TRBV7-2	TRBD2	-	TGTGCCAGCAGCTTCGAGCGGGGGACCTCGGGTACGCAGTATTTT	CASSFERGTSGTQYF
TRBJ2-3	TRBV5-4	-	-	TGTGCCAGCAGCTTAGCGGGTAGCACAGATACGCAGTATTTT	CASSLAGSTDTQYF
TRBJ1-2	TRBV5-1	-	-	TGCGCCAGCAACCCGGACAGAATAAACTATGGCTACACCTTC	CASNPDRINYGYTF
TRBJ1-5	TRBV11-2	-	-	TGTGCCAGCAGCTCGGTCGGACAGTTCGGTCAGCCCCAGCATTTT	CASSSVGQFGQPQHF
TRBJ2-3	TRBV23-1	-	-	TGCGCCAGCAGTCCCGATCAGGGGATAGATAGAGATACGCAGTATTTT	CASSPDQGIDRDTQYF
TRBJ1-6	TRBV6-5	-	once	TGTGCCAGCAGTTACTCGGCCGGAGATAATTCACCCCTCCACTTT	CASSYSAGDNSPLHF
TRBJ2-2	TRBV30	-	-	TGTGCCTGGAGTATATGGAGCACCGGGGAGCTGTTTTTT	CAWSIWSTGELFF
TRBJ2-2	TRBV27	TRBD1	-	TGTGCCAGCAGTTTAGTCGGACAGGGGAACACCGGGGAGCTGTTTTTT	CASSLVGQGNTGELFF
TRBJ2-6	TRBV6-5	-	-	TGTGCCAGCAGCTATACCTCTGGGGCCAACGTCCTGACTTTC	CASSYTSGANVLTF
TRBJ2-3	TRBV7-2	-	few	TGTGCCAGCAGCGCCTTAGCGGTAACCACAGATACGCAGTATTTT	CASSALAVTTDTQYF
TRBJ1-1	TRBV5-4	-	-	TGTGCCAGCAGCTCCAACCCACAGTTTGCCACTGAAGCTTTCTTT	CASSSNPQFATEAFF
TRBJ1-2	TRBV7-9	-	-	TGTGCCAGCAGCTTAGACGGGACACCGAACTATGGCTACACCTTC	CASSLDGTPNYGYTF
TRBJ1-5	TRBV2	-	-	TGTGCCAGCAGTGATGATAGATATCAGCCCCAGCATTTT	CASSDDRYQPQHF
TRBJ2-3	TRBV6-5	TRBD1	-	TGTGCCAGCAGCGCCCTACGAAGGGACAGTGAATATTTT	CASSALRRDSEYF
TRBJ2-1	TRBV6-5	TRBD2	-	TGTGCCAGCAGCTATAGCGGGGGGGCGTATGAGCAGTTCTTC	CASSYSGGAYEQFF
TRBJ1-1	TRBV2	TRBD1	-	TGTGCCAGCAGTATTAAGGGGGCCACTGAAGCTTTCTTT	CASSIKGATEAFF
TRBJ2-7	TRBV7-8	-	-	TGTGCCAGCAGTGACAGACCCTACGAGCAGTACTTC	CASSDRPYEQYF
TRBJ2-1	TRBV9	-	-	TGTGCCAGCAGCGTAGGGCAGGGGACATACAATGAGCAGTTCTTC	CASSVGQGTYNEQFF
TRBJ2-2	TRBV30	TRBD2	-	TGTGCCTGGACCGCCGGACTAGGAACCGGGGAGCTGTTTTTT	CAWTAGLGTGELFF
TRBJ1-1	TRBV28	-	once	TGTGCCAGCAGTCCAAGTGATTTGCGCACTGAAGCTTTCTTT	CASSPSDLRTEAFF
TRBJ2-1	TRBV7-8	-	-	TGTGCCAGCAGCCTGACAGACTCCTACAATGAGCAGTTCTTC	CASSLTDSYNEQFF
TRBJ2-7	TRBV5-4	-	-	TGTGCCAGCAGCTTGGCAGGAGGGGACGAGCAGTACTTC	CASSLAGGDEQYF
TRBJ2-3	TRBV19	-	once	TGTGCCAGTAGTGAAACAGGGACGGAGCGTACAGATACGCAGTATTTT	CASSETGTERTDTQYF
TRBJ1-6	TRBV11-2	-	once	TGTGCCAGCAGCTTAGTGCCGGGGGGAAATTCACCCCTCCACTTT	CASSLVPGGNSPLHF
TRBJ2-1	TRBV11-3	TRBD2	-	TGTGCCAGCAGCCAGAGCGGGAGGGCCGGCTATGAGCAGTTCTTC	CASSQSGRAGYEQFF
TRBJ2-3	TRBV2	-	-	TGTGCCAGCACGCCCTCTAACACAGATACGCAGTATTTT	CASTPSNTDTQYF
TRBJ2-3	TRBV5-6	-	-	TGTGCCAGCAGCTTGAGGAGATTCACAGATACGCAGTATTTT	CASSLRRFTDTQYF
TRBJ1-4	TRBV2	-	-	TGTGCCAGCGTGCAGGGGTTCGCAACTCATGAAAAACTGTTTTTT	CASVQGFATHEKLFF
TRBJ2-3	TRBV9	TRBD2	-	TGTGCCAGCAGCGTAATGGGTGGCGGGGGGTCGGATACGCAGTATTTT	CASSVMGGGGSDTQYF